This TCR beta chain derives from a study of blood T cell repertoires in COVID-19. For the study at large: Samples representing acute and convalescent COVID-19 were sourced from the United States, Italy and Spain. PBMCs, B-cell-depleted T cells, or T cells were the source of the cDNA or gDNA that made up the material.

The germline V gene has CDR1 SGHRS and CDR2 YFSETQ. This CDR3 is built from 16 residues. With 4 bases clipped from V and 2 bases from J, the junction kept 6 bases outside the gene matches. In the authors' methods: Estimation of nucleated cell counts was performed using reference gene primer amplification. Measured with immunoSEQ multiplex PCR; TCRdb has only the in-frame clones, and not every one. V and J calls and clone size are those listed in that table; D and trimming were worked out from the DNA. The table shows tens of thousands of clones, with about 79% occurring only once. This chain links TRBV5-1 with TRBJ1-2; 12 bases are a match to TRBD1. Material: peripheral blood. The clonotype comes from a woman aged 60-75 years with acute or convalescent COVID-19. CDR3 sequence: CASSRGQGAANYGYTF. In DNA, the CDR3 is TGCGCCAGCAGCAGGGGACAGGGGGCGGCAAACTATGGCTACACCTTC.